The clone carrying this T cell receptor beta chain is medium-sized within its sample. The data are from a study of immune heterogeneity within non-small cell lung tumors. Looked up from germline, CDR1 is MNHNS and CDR2 is SASEGT. The CDR3 loop spans 18 amino acids. Trimming shortened V by 5 bases and J by 0 bases, and 23 bases separated the two germline ends. Template was bulk tumor genomic DNA, about 550 ng per sample. Doctors removed several biopsies from each primary tumor during surgery, keeping them far apart. Patients went through curative surgery, and their non-small cell lung cancer was untreated and newly diagnosed. Multiplex PCR amplified TCR beta CDR3 with 32 V and 13 J primers. TCRdb used MiXCR to reprocess the multiplex PCR reads, holding one entry per CDR3 protein. The table includes around 4,100 distinct CDR3 sequences, about 22% detected once.

The sequence was obtained from a man in his 70s with non-small cell lung cancer. Sequencing was carried out using lung tumor tissue. The J gene is TRBJ2-7, the V gene TRBV6-1, with D perhaps matching TRBD2 (5 bases). The CDR3 loop is CASSSLRVVVTPSYEQYF. CDR3 DNA sequence: TGTGCCAGCAGTTCCCTGAGGGTAGTGGTTACGCCCTCCTACGAGCAGTACTTC.